A single sample gave rise to the 22 T cell receptor beta chains below, sequenced in a study of CD8 T cells in Susac syndrome. Random-hexamer reverse transcription was applied to 0.5 to 1 ug RNA. TCRdb used MiXCR to reprocess the immunoSEQ multiplex PCR reads, holding one entry per CDR3 protein. The sample has 400,000 or so distinct CDR3 sequences, 75% to 90% seen once. Source material: CD8+ T cells from PBMCs. The receptors originated from a human donor with multiple sclerosis.

The chain employs TRBV24-1 and TRBJ1-1; D is uncertain. Germline CDR1 is KGHDR and CDR2 is SFDVKD. The CDR3 length is 17 residues. V was shortened by 0 bases and J by 0 bases, with 13 bases between the two germline ends. CDR3 amino acids: CATSDLKGLAMNTEAFF. CDR3 nucleotides: TGTGCCACCAGTGATTTGAAGGGTCTCGCGATGAACACTGAAGCTTTCTTT.

The gene calls are TRBV27 and TRBJ1-2; D not certain. The germline V and J ends were trimmed by 7 bases and 6 bases, with 9 bases remaining between them. The CDR3 sequence is 11 residues long. Germline-derived CDR1 and CDR2 are MNHEY and SMNVEV (reference sequence). The CDR3 DNA follows: TGTGCCAGCATAGGCGGAAATGGCTACACCTTC. Translating gives CASIGGNGYTF.

The chain has TRBV20-1 and TRBJ2-1; 10 nucleotides align to TRBD2. The V gene end was trimmed by 2 bases and the J gene end by 4 bases; junction bases not matched to a gene: 8. From germline, CDR1 is DFQATT and CDR2 SNEGSKA (reference sequence). The CDR3 consists of 16 residues. CDR3 sequence reads: CSARPLTSGKYNEQFF. CDR3 bases: TGCAGTGCTAGACCCCTTACTAGCGGGAAGTACAATGAGCAGTTCTTC.

The chain carries TRBV29-1 and TRBJ2-3; D is uncertain. V shed 4 bases and J shed 2 bases, with 28 bases lying between them. CDR3 size: 19 residues. CDR1 and CDR2 (germline): SQVTM, ANQGSEA. CDR3 region: CSVAALHQNQVFVTDTQYF. The CDR3 region has the DNA TGCAGCGTTGCCGCTCTCCACCAAAACCAAGTTTTTGTCACAGATACGCAGTATTTT.

This CDR3 is CSARAAGGAGSGYTF. Written as DNA, the CDR3 is TGCAGTGCTAGGGCGGCAGGGGGCGCGGGGAGCGGCTACACCTTC. The gene calls are TRBV20-1 and TRBJ1-2; 8 positions match TRBD1. This CDR3 is built from 15 residues. Germline trimming cut 3 bases from V and 8 bases from J; bases unmatched to any gene: 14. Per germline, CDR1 DFQATT and CDR2 SNEGSKA (reference sequence).

This clonotype was seen only once. This CDR3 is CSVDTVNTEAFF. The DNA of the CDR3 is TGCAGCGTTGACACGGTGAACACTGAAGCTTTCTTT. The J gene is TRBJ1-1, the V gene TRBV29-1; D unclear. With 3 bases removed from V and 0 bases from J, the gap between germline ends came to 5 bases. Germline loops: CDR1 SQVTM, CDR2 ANQGSEA. The CDR3 covers 12 residues. The variable domain in full, completed from reference TRBV29-1 and TRBJ1-1, reads SAVISQKPSRDICQRGTSLTIQCQVDSQVTMMFWYRQQPGQSLTLIATANQGSEATYESGFVIDKFPISRPNLTFSTLTVSNMSPEDSSIYLCSVDTVNTEAFFGQGTRLTVV.

The J gene is TRBJ2-7, the V gene TRBV9; 7 bases match TRBD1. Trimming at V came to 3 bases and at J to 4 bases, leaving 16 bases not matched to a gene. Germline V gives CDR1 SGDLS, CDR2 YYNGEE. The CDR3 is 17 amino acids. CDR3 residues: CASSGSPRQGEVYEQYF. The CDR3 bases are TGTGCCAGCAGCGGAAGCCCCAGACAGGGAGAGGTTTACGAGCAGTACTTC.

The gene calls are TRBV10-3 and TRBJ2-1; 8 nucleotides line up with TRBD1. V shed 2 bases and J 7 bases; nucleotides not matched to a gene: 7. CDR1 ENHRY and CDR2 SYGVKD come from the germline V gene. The CDR3 consists of 15 residues. CDR3 bases: TGTGCCATCAGTGAGGCCAGGGGGCCTTCTAATGAGCAGTTCTTC. Translation gives CAISEARGPSNEQFF.

This chain uses TRBV30 with TRBJ2-1, with D perhaps matching TRBD1 or TRBD2 (6 bases each). The CDR3 has 13 residues. Trimming removed 3 bases from V and 7 bases from J, with 13 bases in between. Germline assignment: CDR1 GTSNPN and CDR2 SVGIG (reference sequence). Here the CDR3 DNA reads TGTGCCTGGAGGGAGGGGGTGGAAAATGAGCAGTTCTTC. Encoded protein: CAWREGVENEQFF.

This chain connects TRBV2 to TRBJ2-7, with D perhaps being TRBD1 or TRBD2 (6 bases each). Germline CDR1 and CDR2: SNHLY and FYNNEI. This CDR3 contains 14 residues. V lost 6 bases and J lost 4, with 16 bases in between. The CDR3 here is CASSPIEGGYEQYF. The DNA for the CDR3 is TGTGCCAGCAGCCCGATAGAGGGGGGTTACGAGCAGTACTTC. The variable domain in full, completed from reference TRBV2 and TRBJ2-7, reads EPEVTQTPSHQVTQMGQEVILRCVPISNHLYFYWYRQILGQKVEFLVSFYNNEISEKSEIFDDQFSVERPDGSNFTLKIRSTKLEDSAMYFCASSPIEGGYEQYFGPGTRLTVT.

V usage is TRBV6-1 and J usage is TRBJ1-1; possibly TRBD1 for D (5 bases). The CDR3 loop spans 14 amino acids. Germline V CDR1 and CDR2: MNHNS, SASEGT. V lost 10 bases and J lost 0, with 15 bases in between. This CDR3 is CATLFDRLNTEAFF. Written as DNA, the CDR3 is TGTGCCACCCTGTTTGACAGACTGAACACTGAAGCTTTCTTT.

V and J are TRBV27 and TRBJ2-1, with 11 bases fitting TRBD2. CDR1 is MNHEY and CDR2 is SMNVEV in the germline V gene (reference sequence). CDR3 length: 16 residues. Trimming took 1 base from V and 10 from J; bases not matched to a gene: 9. CDR3 nucleotide sequence: TGTGCCAGCAGTTTATTTGAGACTAGCGGGATCAGGGAGCAGTTCTTC. It encodes CASSLFETSGIREQFF.

This chain joins TRBV27 and TRBJ2-7, with TRBD1 matching 7 bases. The V and J ends lost 6 bases and 4 bases, in that order; junction bases with no gene match: 9. This CDR3 contains 14 residues. CDR1 MNHEY and CDR2 SMNVEV come from the germline V gene (reference sequence). Here the CDR3 reads CASSQDRDLYEQYF. The CDR3, as DNA: TGTGCCAGCAGCCAAGACAGGGATTTGTACGAGCAGTACTTC.

This chain links TRBV19 with TRBJ2-7; a weak D match, TRBD1 (5 bases). The CDR3 is 14 residues long. The germline gives CDR1 LNHDA, CDR2 SQIVND (reference sequence). Trimming removed 1 base from V and 3 bases from J, with 10 bases in between. CDR3 nucleotide sequence: TGTGCCAGTAGTATAGGGATCAGGGACTACGAGCAGTACTTC. Translating gives CASSIGIRDYEQYF. The variable domain in full, with the rest retrieved from reference TRBV19 and TRBJ2-7, is DGGITQSPKYLFRKEGQNVTLSCEQNLNHDAMYWYRQDPGQGLRLIYYSQIVNDFQKGDIAEGYSVSREKKESFPLTVTSAQKNPTAFYLCASSIGIRDYEQYFGPGTRLTVT.

V and J are TRBV27 and TRBJ2-1; tentative D call: TRBD2 (5 bases). Trimming left V 5 bases short and J 2 bases short, with 13 bases between. CDR1 is MNHEY and CDR2 is SMNVEV in the germline V gene (reference sequence). The CDR3 contains 15 residues. The CDR3 protein is CASSLDSGTYNEQFF. The CDR3 DNA reads as TGTGCCAGCAGTCTGGACTCAGGCACCTACAATGAGCAGTTCTTC.

The gene calls are TRBV19 and TRBJ2-7, with 8 nucleotides matching TRBD1. The CDR3 covers 14 residues. V dropped 2 bases and J dropped 4; count of bases not matched to a gene: 4. Germline loops: CDR1 LNHDA, CDR2 SQIVND (reference sequence). CDR3 loop: CASSISQGAYEQYF. DNA for the CDR3: TGTGCCAGTAGTATATCTCAGGGGGCATACGAGCAGTACTTC.

This clonotype was found once. This chain connects TRBV27 to TRBJ2-7, with D uncertain. Per the germline V gene, CDR1 is MNHEY and CDR2 is SMNVEV (reference sequence). The CDR3 runs 14 residues. V dropped 3 bases and J dropped 3 bases, with 12 bases sitting between them. CDR3 in amino acids: CASSLSPQYYEQYF. The CDR3 region has the DNA TGTGCCAGCAGTTTGAGTCCCCAATACTACGAGCAGTACTTC.

The rearrangement uses TRBV6-5 and TRBJ1-1; 7 nucleotides align to TRBD1. The trim removed 2 bases at V and 2 bases at J, leaving 5 bases unmatched. Looked up from germline, CDR1 is MNHEY and CDR2 is SVGAGI. CDR3 length: 15 residues. This CDR3 reads CASSYPGQPNTEAFF. The CDR3 DNA follows: TGTGCCAGCAGTTACCCGGGACAGCCCAACACTGAAGCTTTCTTT.

The chain uses TRBV14 and TRBJ2-1; D is unclear. Germline V gene lookup returns CDR1 SGHDN and CDR2 FVKESK. V lost 1 base and J lost 11, with 12 bases in between. This CDR3 spans 13 amino acids. CDR3 DNA sequence: TGTGCCAGCAGCCAAGCTCAGGATACTAAGCAGTTCTTC. Encoded protein: CASSQAQDTKQFF.

The chain couples TRBV5-6 to TRBJ2-2; maybe TRBD1 (5 bases). Germline loops: CDR1 SGHDT, CDR2 YYEEEE. This CDR3 is built from 14 residues. V dropped 3 bases and J dropped 6 bases, with 12 bases sitting between them. The CDR3 DNA sequence: TGTGCCAGCAGCTATCGACAGATCCCCGGGGAGCTGTTTTTT. Residues: CASSYRQIPGELFF.

As to this clonotype: Mismatch with germline at one junction end may stem from a read error. The gene calls are TRBV12-3 or TRBV12-4 and TRBJ2-3, with TRBD2 matching over 11 bases. The CDR3 covers 17 residues. The CDR3 loop reads CANSSPLAGGPWDTQYF. The CDR3 DNA follows: TGTGCCAACAGTTCCCCGTTAGCGGGAGGGCCATGGGATACGCAGTATTTT.

The chain joins TRBV6-2 or TRBV6-3 to TRBJ2-7; D assignment may be TRBD1 or TRBD2 (5 bases each). The CDR3 has 12 residues. V lost 11 bases, J lost 0 bases, and 11 bases lay in between. Germline CDR1 is MNHEY and CDR2 is SVGEGT. The CDR3 here is CAYGTGSYEQYF. CDR3 in DNA: TGTGCCTACGGGACGGGCTCCTACGAGCAGTACTTC.